Following are 2 T cell receptor beta chains from one sample sequenced in a study of response to subunit inactivated influenza vaccine. In TCRdb, the RT-PCR reads were re-called with MiXCR into one record per CDR3 protein. The table includes a few hundred thousand distinct CDR3 sequences, approximately 11% detected once. The sequencing used PBMCs from blood, collected 35 to 45 days after vaccination. These receptors all stem from a man aged 50-59 years who received an inactivated influenza vaccine.

This clonotype was counted between two and nine times. The rearrangement joins TRBV9 to TRBJ2-1, with D possibly being TRBD1 or TRBD2 (5 bases each). Trimming shortened V by 2 bases and J by 7 bases, and 13 bases separated the two germline ends. In germline, CDR1 is SGDLS, CDR2 YYNGEE. There are 14 residues in the CDR3. Written as DNA, the CDR3 is TGTGCCAGCAGCGTGGGGCCCGGGGAAAATGAGCAGTTCTTC. As protein: CASSVGPGENEQFF.

This clonotype came up many times. The chain couples TRBV6-2 or TRBV6-3 to TRBJ2-1, with D possibly TRBD2 on 5 matching bases. The length of the CDR3 is 15 residues. Trimming cost V 4 bases and J 1 base, with 11 bases left between them. Per the germline V gene, CDR1 is MNHEY and CDR2 is SVGEGT. Here the CDR3 reads CASSSHGLSYNEQFF. The CDR3 region has the DNA TGTGCCAGCAGTTCGCACGGACTGTCCTACAATGAGCAGTTCTTC.